Described below is a single T cell receptor (beta chain) sequence and its context. Its antigen is undetermined. Some clones are missing from TCRdb's copy, which holds only in-frame ones; the method was immunoSEQ multiplex PCR. The profile shows 300,000 to 350,000 clones, less than 85% of them singletons. Germline V gene data show CDR1 as SGHNT and CDR2 as YYREEE (reference sequence). The junction had 7 bases not matched to a gene; V was cut back by 2 bases and J by 0 bases. This CDR3 region has 16 residues. The sample comes from a study of shared clonotypes between healthy human individuals. Across the whole study: The cohort comprised a couple of women and a few men. Their ages spanned 18 to 49 years.

Study-level findings and limits: What rarefaction showed was incomplete sorted-subset sequencing despite large depth. Naive CD4 clonotype sharing across a handful of donors was approximately 5.2%.

This rearrangement joins TRBV5-4 to TRBJ1-2, with 7 bases aligning to TRBD1. The sequenced sample was memory CD4+ T cells sorted from blood. The subset denotes: CD45RA-negative fraction. This receptor was obtained from a man aged 30 to 45 in good health. CDR3 DNA sequence: TGTGCCAGCAGCTTAACCGGGGACAGACCTAACTATGGCTACACCTTC. Its protein is CASSLTGDRPNYGYTF. The full variable domain, with the rest looked up from reference TRBV5-4 and TRBJ1-2, is ETGVTQSPTHLIKTRGQQVTLRCSSQSGHNTVSWYQQALGQGPQFIFQYYREEENGRGNFPPRFSGLQFPNYSSELNVNALELDDSALYLCASSLTGDRPNYGYTFGSGTRLTVV.